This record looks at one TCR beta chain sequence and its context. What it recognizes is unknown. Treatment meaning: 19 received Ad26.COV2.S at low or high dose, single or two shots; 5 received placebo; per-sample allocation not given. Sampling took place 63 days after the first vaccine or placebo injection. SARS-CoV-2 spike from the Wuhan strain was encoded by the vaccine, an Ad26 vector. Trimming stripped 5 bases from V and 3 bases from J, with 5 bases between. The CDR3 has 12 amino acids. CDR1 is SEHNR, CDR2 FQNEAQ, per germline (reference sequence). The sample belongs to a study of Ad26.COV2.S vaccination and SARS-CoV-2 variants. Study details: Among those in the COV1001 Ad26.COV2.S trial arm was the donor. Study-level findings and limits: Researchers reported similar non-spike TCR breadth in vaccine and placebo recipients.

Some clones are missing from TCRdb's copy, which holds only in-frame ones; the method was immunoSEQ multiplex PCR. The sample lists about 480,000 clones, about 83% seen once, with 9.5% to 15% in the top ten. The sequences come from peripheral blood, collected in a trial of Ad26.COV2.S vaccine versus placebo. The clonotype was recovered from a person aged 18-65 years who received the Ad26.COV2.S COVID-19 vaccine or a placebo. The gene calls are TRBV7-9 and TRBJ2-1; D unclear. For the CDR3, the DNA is TGTGCCAGCAGCGGATACTACAATGAGCAGTTCTTC. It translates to CASSGYYNEQFF.